The clone carrying this TCR beta chain was counted ten times or more. Its target is unknown. The sequence runs out 3 residues before the end of the CDR3; the remainder is reconstructed from the germline J gene. Equal genomic DNA amounts from CVID and control samples were sequenced. This table comes from immunoSEQ multiplex PCR, and its TCRdb copy is limited to in-frame clones, with some not included. The repertoire yields some 27,000 clones, none seen only once; the top ten contain approximately 3.1%. The sample comes from a study of T cell clonality in common variable immunodeficiency. General study results and limits: Common variable immunodeficiency TCR beta sequences reportedly had fewer deletions and N-nucleotide insertions.

Germline values: CDR1 SGHTA, CDR2 FQGTGA. V lost 5 bases to trimming and J lost 1 base, with 8 bases between them. The CDR3 runs to 13 residues. Source material: peripheral blood mononuclear cells. The rearrangement joins TRBV7-3 to TRBJ1-1; no reliable D call. This TCR derives from a human donor with common variable immunodeficiency. The CDR3 reads CASSPTRNTEAFF. The part of the CDR3 DNA that was read is TGTGCCAGCAGCCCGACTAGGAACACTGAA.